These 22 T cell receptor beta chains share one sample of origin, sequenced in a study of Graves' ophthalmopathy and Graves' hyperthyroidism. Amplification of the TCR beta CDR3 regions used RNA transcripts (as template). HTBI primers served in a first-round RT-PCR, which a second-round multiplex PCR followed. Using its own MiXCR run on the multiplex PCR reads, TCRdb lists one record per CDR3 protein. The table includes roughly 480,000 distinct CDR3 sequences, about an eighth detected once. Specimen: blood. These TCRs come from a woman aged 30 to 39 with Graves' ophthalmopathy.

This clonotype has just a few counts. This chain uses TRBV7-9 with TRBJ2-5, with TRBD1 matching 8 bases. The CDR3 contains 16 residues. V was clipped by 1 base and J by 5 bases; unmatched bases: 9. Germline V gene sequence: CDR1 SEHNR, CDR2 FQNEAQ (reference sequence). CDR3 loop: CASSLGFQGARETQYF. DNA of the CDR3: TGTGCCAGCAGCTTAGGGTTTCAGGGGGCGCGGGAGACCCAGTACTTC. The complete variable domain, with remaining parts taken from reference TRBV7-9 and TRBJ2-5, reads DTGVSQNPRHKITKRGQNVTFRCDPISEHNRLYWYRQTLGQGPEFLTYFQNEAQLEKSRLLSDRFSAERPKGSFSTLEIQRTEQGDSAMYLCASSLGFQGARETQYFGPGTRLLVL.

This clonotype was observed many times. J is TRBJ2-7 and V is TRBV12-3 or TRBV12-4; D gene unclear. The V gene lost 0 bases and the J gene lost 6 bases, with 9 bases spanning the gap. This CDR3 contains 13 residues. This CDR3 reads CASSLARSSEQYF. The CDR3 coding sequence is TGTGCCAGCAGTTTAGCGCGTTCGAGCGAGCAGTACTTC.

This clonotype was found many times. The CDR3 here is CASSHRGRGQPQHF. As DNA, the CDR3 is TGCGCCAGCAGCCATCGTGGAAGGGGACAGCCCCAGCATTTT. The rearrangement links TRBV4-1 to TRBJ1-5, with a possible D match to TRBD1 (5 bases). The ends were cut back, 3 bases at V and 7 bases at J, with 13 bases in the middle. The length of the CDR3 is 14 residues. Germline V gene lookup returns CDR1 MGHRA and CDR2 YSYEKL.

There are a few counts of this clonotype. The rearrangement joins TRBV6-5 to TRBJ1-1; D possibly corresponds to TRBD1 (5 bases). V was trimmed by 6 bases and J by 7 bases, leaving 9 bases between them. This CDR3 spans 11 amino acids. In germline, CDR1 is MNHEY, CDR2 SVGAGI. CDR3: CASRSGGEAFF. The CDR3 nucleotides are TGTGCCAGCAGATCGGGGGGTGAAGCTTTCTTT.

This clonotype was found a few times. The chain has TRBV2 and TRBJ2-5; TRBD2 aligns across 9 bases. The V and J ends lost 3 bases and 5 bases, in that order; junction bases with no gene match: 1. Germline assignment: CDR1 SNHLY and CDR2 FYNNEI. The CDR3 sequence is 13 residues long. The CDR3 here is CASSDAGGETQYF. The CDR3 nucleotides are TGTGCCAGCAGTGACGCGGGGGGGGAGACCCAGTACTTC.

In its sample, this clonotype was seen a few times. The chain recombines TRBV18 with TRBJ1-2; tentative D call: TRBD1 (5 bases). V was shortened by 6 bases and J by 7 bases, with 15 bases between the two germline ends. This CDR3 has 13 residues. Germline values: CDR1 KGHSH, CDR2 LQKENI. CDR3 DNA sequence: TGTGCCAGCTCCCGGGGCAGGGAAACTGGCTACACCTTC. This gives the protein CASSRGRETGYTF.

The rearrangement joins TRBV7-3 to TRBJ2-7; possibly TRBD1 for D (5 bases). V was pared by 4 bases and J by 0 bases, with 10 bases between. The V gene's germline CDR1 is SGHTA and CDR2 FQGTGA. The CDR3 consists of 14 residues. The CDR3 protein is CASSSQASSYEQYF. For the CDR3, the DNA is TGTGCCAGCAGCTCACAGGCTAGCTCCTACGAGCAGTACTTC.

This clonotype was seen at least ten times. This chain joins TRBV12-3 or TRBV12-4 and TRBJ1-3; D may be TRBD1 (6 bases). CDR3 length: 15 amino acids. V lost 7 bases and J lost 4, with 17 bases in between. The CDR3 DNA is TGTGCCAGCATTCTACTACAGGGATTCGGAAACACCATATATTTT. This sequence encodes CASILLQGFGNTIYF.

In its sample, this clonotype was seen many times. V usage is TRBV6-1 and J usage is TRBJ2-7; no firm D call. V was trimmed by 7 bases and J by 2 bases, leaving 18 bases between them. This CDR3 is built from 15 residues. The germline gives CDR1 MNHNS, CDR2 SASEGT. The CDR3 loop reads CASTFGEQKTYEQYF. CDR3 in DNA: TGTGCCAGCACCTTCGGTGAGCAGAAAACCTACGAGCAGTACTTC.

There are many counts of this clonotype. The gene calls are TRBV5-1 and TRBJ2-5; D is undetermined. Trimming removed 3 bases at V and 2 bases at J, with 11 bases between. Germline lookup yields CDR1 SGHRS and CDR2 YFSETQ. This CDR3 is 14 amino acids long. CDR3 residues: CASSSNILQETQYF. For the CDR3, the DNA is TGCGCCAGCAGCTCGAACATTCTACAAGAGACCCAGTACTTC.

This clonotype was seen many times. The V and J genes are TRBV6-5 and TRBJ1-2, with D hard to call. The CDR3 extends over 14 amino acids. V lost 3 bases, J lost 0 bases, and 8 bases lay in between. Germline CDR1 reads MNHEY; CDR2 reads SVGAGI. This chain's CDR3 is CASSYGVANYGYTF. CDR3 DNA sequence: TGTGCCAGCAGTTATGGCGTAGCTAACTATGGCTACACCTTC.

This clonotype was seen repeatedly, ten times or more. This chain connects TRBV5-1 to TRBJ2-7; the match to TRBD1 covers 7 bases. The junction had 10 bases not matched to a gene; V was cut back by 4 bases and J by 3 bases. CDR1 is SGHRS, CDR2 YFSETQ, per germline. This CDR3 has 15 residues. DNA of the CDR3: TGCGCCAGCAGCACCCTACAGGGGTCGAACTACGAGCAGTACTTC. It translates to CASSTLQGSNYEQYF.

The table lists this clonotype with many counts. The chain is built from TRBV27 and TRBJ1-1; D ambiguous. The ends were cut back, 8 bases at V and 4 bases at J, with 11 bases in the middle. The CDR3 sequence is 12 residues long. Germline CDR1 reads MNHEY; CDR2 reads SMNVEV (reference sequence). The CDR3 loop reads CASGVGITEAFF. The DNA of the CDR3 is TGTGCCAGCGGGGTAGGGATCACTGAAGCTTTCTTT.

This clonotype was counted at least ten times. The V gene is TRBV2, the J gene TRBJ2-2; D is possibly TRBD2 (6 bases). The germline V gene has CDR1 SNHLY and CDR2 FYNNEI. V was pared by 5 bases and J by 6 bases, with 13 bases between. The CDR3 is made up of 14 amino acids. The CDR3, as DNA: TGTGCCAGCAGTATAGGAGGGTCGGCCGGGGAGCTGTTTTTT. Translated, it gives CASSIGGSAGELFF.

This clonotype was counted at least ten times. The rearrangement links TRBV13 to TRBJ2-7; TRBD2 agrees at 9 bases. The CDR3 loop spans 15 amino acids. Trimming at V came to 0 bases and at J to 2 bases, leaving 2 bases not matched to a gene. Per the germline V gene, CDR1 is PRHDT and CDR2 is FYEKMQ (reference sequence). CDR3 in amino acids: CASSLGVAGAYEQYF. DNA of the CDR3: TGTGCCAGCAGCTTAGGGGTAGCGGGGGCCTACGAGCAGTACTTC.

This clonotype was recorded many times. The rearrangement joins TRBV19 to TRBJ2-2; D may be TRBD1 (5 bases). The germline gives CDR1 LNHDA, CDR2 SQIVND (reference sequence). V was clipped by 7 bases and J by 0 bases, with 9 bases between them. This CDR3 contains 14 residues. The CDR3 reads CASKQASNTGELFF. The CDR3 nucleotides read TGTGCCAGTAAACAGGCCTCGAACACCGGGGAGCTGTTTTTT.

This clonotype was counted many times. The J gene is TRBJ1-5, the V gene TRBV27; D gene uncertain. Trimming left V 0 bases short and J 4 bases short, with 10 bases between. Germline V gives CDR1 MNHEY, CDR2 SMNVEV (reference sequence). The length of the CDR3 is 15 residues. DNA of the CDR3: TGTGCCAGCAGTTTATCGGTAGGGATGAATCAGCCCCAGCATTTT. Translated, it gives CASSLSVGMNQPQHF.

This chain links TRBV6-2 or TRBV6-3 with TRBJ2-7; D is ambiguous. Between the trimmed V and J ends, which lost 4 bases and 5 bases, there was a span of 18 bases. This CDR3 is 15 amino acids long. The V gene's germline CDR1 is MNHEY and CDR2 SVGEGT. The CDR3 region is CASSFRASLTHEQYF. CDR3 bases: TGTGCCAGCAGTTTTCGGGCTAGTTTAACCCACGAGCAGTACTTC.

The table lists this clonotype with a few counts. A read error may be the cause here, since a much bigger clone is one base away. The CDR3: CASSLGLAGIICEQYF. The CDR3 nucleotides are TGTGCCAGCAGCTTAGGACTAGCGGGGATCATATGCGAGCAGTACTTC. The chain is built from TRBV11-2 and TRBJ2-7; 11 bases line up with TRBD2. CDR1 SGHAT and CDR2 FQNNGV come from the germline V gene. The CDR3 has 16 residues. The ends lost 1 base at V and 6 bases at J; junction bases unmatched: 8.

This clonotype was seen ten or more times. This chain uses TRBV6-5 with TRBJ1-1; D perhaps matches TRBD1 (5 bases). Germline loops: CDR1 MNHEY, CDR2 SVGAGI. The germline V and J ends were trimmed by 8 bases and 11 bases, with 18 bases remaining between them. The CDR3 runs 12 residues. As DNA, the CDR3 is TGTGCCAGCCATACCGCGGGGGACTTGGCTTTCTTT. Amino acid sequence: CASHTAGDLAFF.

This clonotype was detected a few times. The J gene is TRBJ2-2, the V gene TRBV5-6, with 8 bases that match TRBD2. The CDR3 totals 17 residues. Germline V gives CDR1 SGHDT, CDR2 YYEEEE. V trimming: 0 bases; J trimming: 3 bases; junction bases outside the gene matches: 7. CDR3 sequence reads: CASSLGSGGLDTGELFF. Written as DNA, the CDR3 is TGTGCCAGCAGCTTGGGGAGCGGGGGCCTTGACACCGGGGAGCTGTTTTTT.

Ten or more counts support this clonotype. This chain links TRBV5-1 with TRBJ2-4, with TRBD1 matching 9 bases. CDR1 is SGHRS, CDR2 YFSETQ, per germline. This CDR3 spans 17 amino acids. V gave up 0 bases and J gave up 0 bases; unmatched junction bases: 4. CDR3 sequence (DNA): TGCGCCAGCAGCTTGGCGGGACAGGGCGTAGCCAAAAACATTCAGTACTTC. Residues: CASSLAGQGVAKNIQYF. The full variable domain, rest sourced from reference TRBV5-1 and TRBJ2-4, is KAGVTQTPRYLIKTRGQQVTLSCSPISGHRSVSWYQQTPGQGLQFLFEYFSETQRNKGNFPGRFSGRQFSNSRSEMNVSTLELGDSALYLCASSLAGQGVAKNIQYFGAGTRLSVL.